The 6 T cell receptor beta chains below all came from one sample that was sequenced in a study of cytomegalovirus exposure and HLA in healthy donors. This PCR relied on a set of 60 Vbeta primers and 13 Jbeta primers. Generated by immunoSEQ multiplex PCR, the TCRdb table keeps only in-frame clones and is missing some. The sample carries about 69,000 clones, 68% recorded once. Specimen: PBMCs. The receptors originated from a woman aged 25 to 39 in good health and CMV-seronegative.

The rearrangement links TRBV10-3 to TRBJ1-2; possible D gene TRBD1, 5 bases. Germline assignment: CDR1 ENHRY and CDR2 SYGVKD. V lost 2 bases to trimming and J lost 4 bases, with 11 bases between them. The CDR3 loop spans 14 amino acids. As DNA, the CDR3 is TGTGCCATCAGTGAGGGCAGGGTGAGCTATGGCTACACCTTC. Residues: CAISEGRVSYGYTF.

The rearrangement uses TRBV5-1 and TRBJ1-2; TRBD1 agrees at 11 bases. The CDR3 has 14 residues. Germline lookup yields CDR1 SGHRS and CDR2 YFSETQ. V was pared by 3 bases and J by 4 bases, with 2 bases of the junction left unmatched. The CDR3 spells CASSWTGGPYGYTF. In DNA, the CDR3 is TGCGCCAGCAGCTGGACAGGGGGCCCCTATGGCTACACCTTC.

CDR3 DNA sequence: TGTGCCAGCAGTTCCCCGGGAGACTCCTACGAGCAGTACTTC. Translating it yields CASSSPGDSYEQYF. The chain links TRBV27 to TRBJ2-7, with D maybe TRBD2 (6 bases). CDR3 size: 14 residues. Germline-derived CDR1 and CDR2 are MNHEY and SMNVEV (reference sequence). Trimming removed 4 bases at V and 0 bases at J, with 10 bases between.

The chain has TRBV29-1 and TRBJ1-4, with D possibly matching TRBD1 (5 bases). Trimming removed 3 bases from V and 6 bases from J, with 20 bases in between. This CDR3 has 16 residues. The V gene's germline CDR1 is SQVTM and CDR2 ANQGSEA. CDR3 sequence: CSVEDGRAGPDEKLFF. The CDR3 DNA reads as TGCAGCGTTGAGGATGGCAGGGCAGGTCCGGATGAAAAACTGTTTTTT.

The genes are TRBV6-4 and TRBJ1-1; TRBD1 aligns across 7 bases. The CDR3 length is 13 residues. Trimming took 5 bases from V and 5 from J; bases not matched to a gene: 5. Germline CDR1 MRHNA, CDR2 SNTAGT. The DNA of the CDR3 is TGTGCCAGCAGTCGAACACAGGGGACTGAAGCTTTCTTT. Translated: CASSRTQGTEAFF.

This clone appeared once. The chain has TRBV27 and TRBJ1-1; 8 nucleotides line up with TRBD1. The CDR3 totals 13 residues. Germline V gives CDR1 MNHEY, CDR2 SMNVEV (reference sequence). V lost 7 bases, J lost 4 bases, and 5 bases stayed unmatched. This chain's CDR3 is CASIGQGGTEAFF. The CDR3 bases are TGTGCCAGCATTGGACAGGGAGGCACTGAAGCTTTCTTT.